A selection of T cell receptor beta chains follows, all from one sample in a study of T cells after yellow fever vaccination. TCRdb used MiXCR to reprocess the 5' RACE reads, holding one entry per CDR3 protein. The sample consists of some 120,000 distinct CDR3 sequences, about 16% of them appearing once. The sample in question was CD8+ T cells sorted from PBMCs, obtained 5 days after the yellow fever booster vaccination. Source of these receptors: a man between 18 and 35 years old who received the YFV17D yellow fever vaccine. Each CDR3 is given with its conserved first and last residue. Fields, in order: clone size, D gene, V gene, J gene, CDR3 DNA, CDR3 protein. A D gene is named only where the DNA matches it firmly. Size values are once, few and many counts, or a class for expanded clones, and some rows have none.

>few|TRBD2|TRBV9|TRBJ2-5
TGTGCCAGCAGCGCCTCGACTAGCGGGGGCTTTGGGGAGACCCAGTACTTC
CASSASTSGGFGETQYF
>NA|NA|TRBV5-6|TRBJ1-1
TGTGCCAGCACCCGAATTTTGAACACTGAAGCTTTCTTT
CASTRILNTEAFF
>few|NA|TRBV2|TRBJ1-1
TGTGCTACGCGGGTATGGGTGAACACTGAAGCTTTCTTT
CATRVWVNTEAFF
>few|NA|TRBV6-2/TRBV6-3|TRBJ2-1
TGTGCCAGCAGGACCCCTGAGACAGGACTCTACAATGAGCAGTTCTTC
CASRTPETGLYNEQFF
>few|NA|TRBV6-2/TRBV6-3|TRBJ2-7
TGTGCCAGCAGAACTTCGGGGGCCAAGCAGTACTTC
CASRTSGAKQYF
>few|NA|TRBV7-9|TRBJ1-1
TGTGCCAGCAGCCTAGCGTTTGAAGCTTTCTTT
CASSLAFEAFF
>NA|NA|TRBV7-8|TRBJ2-2
TGTGCCAGCAGCTTAGTTGACAGGTCGTGGGAGCTGTTTTTT
CASSLVDRSWELFF
>many|NA|TRBV7-6|TRBJ1-5
TGTGCCAGCAGCTCCTTGTCCGGCGCGAGGGGTAGCAATCAGCCCCAGCATTTT
CASSSLSGARGSNQPQHF
>few|NA|TRBV3-1|TRBJ1-6
TGTGCCAGCAGCCCGGGGCCTTTTTCACCCCTCCACTTT
CASSPGPFSPLHF
>NA|NA|TRBV5-4|TRBJ2-6
TGTGCCAGCAGATATGGACCTGGGGCCAACGTCCTGACTTTC
CASRYGPGANVLTF
>NA|TRBD1|TRBV12-3/TRBV12-4|TRBJ1-1
TGTGCCAGCAGTTCTGACAGGGAACGGAACACTGAAGCTTTCTTT
CASSSDRERNTEAFF
>NA|NA|TRBV5-1|TRBJ1-5
TGCGCCAGCAAGCCGTCGGCGGGTCTAAGCAATCAGCCCCAGCATTTT
CASKPSAGLSNQPQHF
>few|TRBD1|TRBV10-3|TRBJ1-1
TGTGCCATGGGACAGGGGAGTCGTACTGAAGCTTTCTTT
CAMGQGSRTEAFF
>NA|NA|TRBV7-9|TRBJ2-3
TGTGCCAGCAGCTTAACCGGGACTAGCACAGATACGCAGTATTTT
CASSLTGTSTDTQYF
>few|NA|TRBV12-3/TRBV12-4|TRBJ2-7
TGTGCCAGCAGTTCGGACAGCAACTCCTACGAGCAGTACTTC
CASSSDSNSYEQYF
>NA|NA|TRBV19|TRBJ2-2
TGTGCCAGTAGTGGGCATTTTGCCGGGGAGCTGTTTTTT
CASSGHFAGELFF
>NA|NA|TRBV4-1|TRBJ2-1
TGCGCCAGCAGCCAAAAGTTCCCACCGACGGAGCAGTTCTTC
CASSQKFPPTEQFF
>NA|NA|TRBV6-5|TRBJ1-6
TGTGCCAGCAGCACCCGGGCGAATTCACCCCTCCACTTT
CASSTRANSPLHF
>NA|TRBD2|TRBV7-3|TRBJ2-2
TGTGCCAGCAGCTCGGGACTAGCGGGGGGAATGCCCCAGAACACCGGGGAGCTGTTTTTT
CASSSGLAGGMPQNTGELFF
>NA|NA|TRBV6-2/TRBV6-3|TRBJ2-3
TGTGCCAGCACCCACTCCGGGCGGCTATACACAGATACGCAGTATTTT
CASTHSGRLYTDTQYF
>NA|NA|TRBV20-1|TRBJ2-7
TGCAGTGCTAGGCCCAGGGACTCCTACGAGCAGTACTTC
CSARPRDSYEQYF
>many|TRBD1|TRBV7-9|TRBJ2-1
TGTGCCAGCAGCTCCGGGACAGGGACCTACAATGAGCAGTTCTTC
CASSSGTGTYNEQFF
>NA|NA|TRBV4-2|TRBJ2-5
TGTGCCAGCAGCCAAGATGAGGCAGGGGTCGCCCCAGGGACCCAGTACTTC
CASSQDEAGVAPGTQYF
>NA|NA|TRBV7-6|TRBJ2-7
TGTGCCAGCAGTGACCGGACGAGGGGGGGCTACGAGCAGTACTTC
CASSDRTRGGYEQYF
>NA|NA|TRBV29-1|TRBJ2-5
TGCAGCGTCCGAACGTCCCAAGAGACCCAGTACTTC
CSVRTSQETQYF
>few|NA|TRBV3-1|TRBJ2-6
TGTGCCAGCAGCCAAGACGGGGGACCCCGCTCTGGGGCCAACGTCCTGACTTTC
CASSQDGGPRSGANVLTF
>many|NA|TRBV4-1|TRBJ1-3
TGCGCCAGCAGCCCCTACAGGGACGCCTCTGGAAACACCATATATTTT
CASSPYRDASGNTIYF
>few|NA|TRBV4-1|TRBJ1-1
TGCGCCAGCAGCCCGGGATGGGGGCAGGGTCTGTATGAAGCTTTCTTT
CASSPGWGQGLYEAFF
>NA|NA|TRBV6-2/TRBV6-3|TRBJ1-2
TGTGCCAGCAGTTACCCCGGGACGGCCTATGGCTACACCTTC
CASSYPGTAYGYTF
>NA|NA|TRBV29-1|TRBJ1-5
TGCAGCGTTGAGTCAGATAGCAATCAGCCCCAGCATTTT
CSVESDSNQPQHF
>NA|TRBD2|TRBV20-1|TRBJ2-3
TGCAGTGCTAGGTCGGCGGGAGAGAGCACAGATACGCAGTATTTT
CSARSAGESTDTQYF
>NA|TRBD1|TRBV12-3/TRBV12-4|TRBJ1-5
TGTGCCAGCAGTTTGATGGGAAGGGGGCAACGGCCCCAGCATTTT
CASSLMGRGQRPQHF
>NA|TRBD1|TRBV11-2|TRBJ2-1
TGTGCCAGCAGCCCGAGGGCAGGGGGTCTTCGATACAATGAGCAGTTCTTC
CASSPRAGGLRYNEQFF
>few|NA|TRBV4-1|TRBJ1-6
TGCGCCAGCAGCCAGAACAGGTACAGGGCCCTCCACTTT
CASSQNRYRALHF
>NA|NA|TRBV7-9|TRBJ2-3
TGTGCCAGCAGCCCGAGGCTGGCGCTCGAGGGGAATACGCAGTATTTT
CASSPRLALEGNTQYF
>few|NA|TRBV24-1|TRBJ2-1
TGTGCCACCAGTGATTTAACAGACGACTACAATGAGCAGTTCTTC
CATSDLTDDYNEQFF
>NA|NA|TRBV7-6|TRBJ1-1
TGTGCCAGCAGCTTAAGCGGCTACATGAACACTGAAGCTTTCTTT
CASSLSGYMNTEAFF
>NA|TRBD2|TRBV4-1|TRBJ2-1
TGCGCCAGCAGCCAAGAGGGGAGGGTTTTCGATGAGCAGTTCTTC
CASSQEGRVFDEQFF
>NA|TRBD1|TRBV6-2/TRBV6-3|TRBJ1-2
TGTGCCAGCAGTTACTCGGCCAGGGGGGGAAATGGCTATGGCTACACCTTC
CASSYSARGGNGYGYTF
>few|NA|TRBV15|TRBJ2-5
TGTGCCACCAGCAGAGAGGACAGAAAAGAGACCCAGTACTTC
CATSREDRKETQYF
>NA|TRBD1|TRBV2|TRBJ2-5
TGTGCCGGAGACAGGACAGGAAGGGGGCAAGAGACCCAGTACTTC
CAGDRTGRGQETQYF
>few|NA|TRBV7-9|TRBJ2-3
TGTGCCAGCAGCTTGGGCAGCTCCTCTAGCACAGATACGCAGTATTTT
CASSLGSSSSTDTQYF
>NA|NA|TRBV14|TRBJ2-1
TGTGCCAGCAGCCAAGATAGGCTAGCTCCCGAGGATGAGCAGTTCTTC
CASSQDRLAPEDEQFF
>NA|NA|TRBV7-9|TRBJ1-6
TGTGCCAGCAGCTTGCCAGGTTCACCCCTCCACTTT
CASSLPGSPLHF
>few|NA|TRBV12-5|TRBJ2-3
TGTGCTAGCGGAGACGACACGCAGTATTTT
CASGDDTQYF
>few|NA|TRBV6-2/TRBV6-3|TRBJ1-5
TGTGCCAGCAACCTTTATGGCAATCAGCCCCAGCATTTT
CASNLYGNQPQHF
>NA|NA|TRBV7-6|TRBJ2-2
TGTGCCAGCAGCTTAGCCCGGGCCGGGCACGGGGAGCTGTTTTTT
CASSLARAGHGELFF
>few|TRBD1|TRBV7-2|TRBJ2-7
TGTGCCAGCAGCCCTGTTCGGACAGGGGGCGCGAACGAGCAGTACTTC
CASSPVRTGGANEQYF
>few|NA|TRBV27|TRBJ2-2
TGTGCCAGCAGTTTATTGAGCCATACCGGGGAGCTGTTTTTT
CASSLLSHTGELFF
>NA|NA|TRBV10-2|TRBJ1-5
TGCGCCAGCAGTGAGTCGAGGGAAAAAGGCAATCAGCCCCAGCATTTT
CASSESREKGNQPQHF
>few|TRBD2|TRBV4-1|TRBJ2-3
TGCGCCAGCAGCCAAGGGGGGGGTGGGGTCACAGATACGCAGTATTTT
CASSQGGGGVTDTQYF
>NA|NA|TRBV27|TRBJ2-7
TGTGCCAGCAGTTTATCTGGGGGTAGGGAGGTTTTCCCCTACGAGCAGTACTTC
CASSLSGGREVFPYEQYF
>NA|NA|TRBV24-1|TRBJ1-5
TGTGCCACCAGTGATTCAGATAGCAATCAGCCCCAGCATTTT
CATSDSDSNQPQHF
>few|TRBD1|TRBV2|TRBJ1-1
TGTGCCAGCAATGAGGGACAGGATGGCACTGAAGCTTTCTTT
CASNEGQDGTEAFF